A single sample gave rise to the 32 T cell receptor beta chains below, sequenced in a study of T cells after yellow fever vaccination. TCRdb processed the 5' RACE reads anew with MiXCR; each CDR3 protein has one entry. The sample contains under 300,000 distinct CDR3 sequences, 13% of which appear only once. The starting material was CD4+ T cells sorted from PBMCs, obtained 45 days after the yellow fever booster vaccination. The receptors derive from a man aged 25-45 years who received the YFV17D yellow fever vaccine.

Points on this clonotype: A junction end diverges from the germline sequence, so it may reflect a read error. The chain carries TRBV7-7 and TRBJ2-2; possibly TRBD2 for D (6 bases). CDR1 SSHAT and CDR2 FNYEAQ come from the germline V gene (reference sequence). The CDR3 has 13 amino acids. CDR3 in DNA: TGTGCTAGCAGGTCGGAGGGGTCCGGGGAGCTGTTTTTT. This translates into CASRSEGSGELFF.

Concerning this clonotype: The junction does not match germline at one end; this may be a read error. The rearrangement links TRBV3-1 to TRBJ2-1, with D unresolved. Germline V gene lookup returns CDR1 LGHDT and CDR2 YNNKEL (reference sequence). The CDR3 has 15 amino acids. The CDR3 DNA reads as TGTGCCAGCATCCAAGTTGGATTATCCTACAATGAGCAGTTCTTC. Its protein product is CASIQVGLSYNEQFF.

This clonotype has more than one count but fewer than ten. The gene calls are TRBV20-1 and TRBJ2-3, with D perhaps matching TRBD2 (5 bases). The CDR3 totals 14 residues. V lost 4 bases and J 4 bases, leaving 15 bases between the germline ends. In germline, CDR1 is DFQATT, CDR2 SNEGSKA (reference sequence). Written as DNA, the CDR3 is TGCAGTGCTAAGACTACTCTTCGTGCAGATACGCAGTATTTT. Translated: CSAKTTLRADTQYF.

This clonotype was recorded a few times. The chain uses TRBV5-1 and TRBJ2-5; 7 nucleotides match TRBD1. CDR1 SGHRS and CDR2 YFSETQ come from the germline V gene. CDR3 length: 17 residues. V gave up 4 bases and J gave up 1 base; unmatched junction bases: 13. CDR3 sequence: CASSQTPQTGLQETQYF. The CDR3 bases are TGCGCCAGCAGCCAAACCCCCCAGACAGGGCTCCAAGAGACCCAGTACTTC.

Ten or more counts support this clonotype. The V and J genes are TRBV5-1 and TRBJ2-7; weak D call: TRBD2 (6 bases). Germline CDR1 reads SGHRS; CDR2 reads YFSETQ. The CDR3 covers 14 residues. Trimming removed 4 bases from V and 1 base from J, with 12 bases in between. CDR3 region: CASSPRLESYEQYF. The CDR3 DNA follows: TGCGCCAGCAGCCCACGACTAGAGTCCTACGAGCAGTACTTC.

This clonotype was seen a few times. The rearrangement uses TRBV9 and TRBJ2-1, with 9 bases aligning to TRBD2. The junction had 8 bases not matched to a gene; V was cut back by 0 bases and J by 7 bases. CDR3 length: 16 residues. Germline V gene lookup returns CDR1 SGDLS and CDR2 YYNGEE. The CDR3 coding sequence is TGTGCCAGCAGCGTAGAAGGACTAGCGAGGGGGAATGAGCAGTTCTTC. Translation gives CASSVEGLARGNEQFF.

This clonotype was found a few times. The chain has TRBV5-1 and TRBJ2-1; 10 nucleotides agree with TRBD2. V was pared by 6 bases and J by 7 bases, with 7 bases of the junction left unmatched. The length of the CDR3 is 14 residues. CDR1 and CDR2 from the germline V gene are SGHRS and YFSETQ. This CDR3 reads CASNPSGSLNEQFF. DNA of the CDR3: TGCGCCAGCAACCCTAGCGGGAGTTTGAATGAGCAGTTCTTC.

Only a few counts were recorded for this clonotype. The J gene is TRBJ2-5, the V gene TRBV20-1; 11 bases line up with TRBD2. V shed 5 bases, J shed 4 bases, and the junction held 12 bases outside the gene matches. Germline CDR1 is DFQATT and CDR2 is SNEGSKA (reference sequence). This CDR3 has 16 amino acids. The CDR3 protein is CSAWRGGSGRGETQYF. As DNA, the CDR3 is TGCAGTGCTTGGAGGGGTGGTAGCGGGAGGGGAGAGACCCAGTACTTC.

The chain is built from TRBV7-2 and TRBJ2-7; perhaps TRBD2 as D (5 bases). Germline V gene data show CDR1 as SGHTA and CDR2 as FQGNSA. This CDR3 is 13 amino acids long. V was clipped by 6 bases and J by 7 bases, with 16 bases between them. DNA of the CDR3: TGTGCCAGCAGTTCTACCGTGAGGGTAGAGCAGTACTTC. It is translated as CASSSTVRVEQYF.

This clonotype showed up just a few times. V is TRBV6-5 and J is TRBJ2-1, with 12 bases that match TRBD2. Germline-derived CDR1 and CDR2 are MNHEY and SVGAGI. The V and J ends lost 8 bases and 13 bases, in that order; junction bases with no gene match: 3. This CDR3 has 11 amino acids. The CDR3 sequence is CASGLAGTQFF. CDR3 coding DNA: TGTGCCAGCGGACTAGCGGGAACTCAGTTCTTC.

This chain connects TRBV15 to TRBJ1-1; D is unresolved. Germline lookup yields CDR1 LNHNV and CDR2 YYDKDF (reference sequence). CDR3 size: 14 residues. V was clipped by 1 base and J by 1 base, with 7 bases between them. The CDR3 DNA is TGTGCCACCAGCAGAGTGGCCGGGAACACTGAAGCTTTCTTT. This translates into CATSRVAGNTEAFF.

The chain recombines TRBV21-1 with TRBJ2-1; the D call of TRBD1 is as the table states it, not checked on the DNA. TRBV21-1 is given as a pseudogene. The CDR3 covers 15 residues. As DNA, the CDR3 is TGTGCCAGCCCGGTGGGGGGCAAGGGGTACAATGAGCAGTTCTTC. Protein product: CASPVGGKGYNEQFF.

This chain connects TRBV7-2 to TRBJ1-5, with D maybe TRBD1 (6 bases). Germline V gives CDR1 SGHTA, CDR2 FQGNSA. The CDR3 spans 15 residues. V was trimmed by 5 bases and J by 1 base, leaving 12 bases between them. CDR3 sequence (DNA): TGTGCCAGCAGCCTACAGGGATTCAGCAATCAGCCCCAGCATTTT. This codes for CASSLQGFSNQPQHF.

This clonotype was observed many times. The V gene is TRBV7-8, the J gene TRBJ2-5; D gene ambiguous. Trimming took 5 bases from V and 4 from J, leaving 14 bases between them. CDR1 is SGHVS and CDR2 is FQNEAQ in the germline V gene. This CDR3 has 14 amino acids. The CDR3 sequence is CASSVLGVLETQYF. CDR3 in DNA: TGTGCCAGCAGCGTCCTTGGGGTTTTAGAGACCCAGTACTTC.

This clonotype was picked up a small number of times. The chain combines TRBV7-2 with TRBJ2-1, with 10 bases aligning to TRBD2. Germline-derived CDR1 and CDR2 are SGHTA and FQGNSA. With 5 bases clipped from V and 6 bases from J, the junction kept 1 base outside the gene matches. This CDR3 has 13 residues. The CDR3 here is CASSPSGSNEQFF. DNA for the CDR3: TGTGCCAGCAGCCCTAGCGGGAGCAATGAGCAGTTCTTC.

This clonotype was picked up many times. The V call is TRBV5-1, the J call TRBJ2-5, with D unclear. V lost 0 bases, J lost 5 bases, and 11 bases lay in between. Germline V CDR1 and CDR2: SGHRS, YFSETQ. The CDR3 consists of 14 residues. Here the CDR3 reads CASSLEGQRETQYF. CDR3 sequence (DNA): TGCGCCAGCAGCTTGGAGGGCCAACGGGAGACCCAGTACTTC.

The table lists this clonotype with a few counts. The chain is built from TRBV20-1 and TRBJ2-7; 9 bases align to TRBD2. The V segment lost 5 bases and the J segment 3 bases; nucleotides outside the gene matches: 14. This CDR3 spans 16 amino acids. In germline, CDR1 is DFQATT, CDR2 SNEGSKA (reference sequence). The CDR3 DNA follows: TGCAGTGCTTCCGGTCGGGTGGGACTAGCTGTCTACGAGCAGTACTTC. Residues: CSASGRVGLAVYEQYF.

This clonotype was seen only a few times. The rearrangement uses TRBV24-1 and TRBJ2-1; D gene ambiguous. This CDR3 is built from 14 residues. Trimming removed 3 bases at V and 4 bases at J, with 9 bases between. CDR1 is KGHDR, CDR2 SFDVKD, per germline. The CDR3 nucleotides read TGTGCCACCAGTGATCCCACTTCGTACAATGAGCAGTTCTTC. Translated, it gives CATSDPTSYNEQFF.

The V call is TRBV18, the J call TRBJ1-6; TRBD1 matches at 7 bases. This CDR3 region has 14 residues. V dropped 3 bases and J dropped 7; count of bases not matched to a gene: 3. Germline V lookup: CDR1 KGHSH, CDR2 LQKENI. CDR3 protein: CASSPAGGNSPLHF. The CDR3 coding sequence is TGTGCCAGCTCACCTGCAGGGGGGAATTCACCCCTCCACTTT.

The gene calls are TRBV28 and TRBJ2-5; D is tentatively TRBD1 or TRBD2 (5 bases each). The CDR3 consists of 13 residues. The germline gives CDR1 MDHEN, CDR2 SYDVKM. The germline V and J ends were trimmed by 6 bases and 4 bases, with 12 bases remaining between them. This CDR3 is CASSFGGSETQYF. The CDR3 region has the DNA TGTGCCAGCAGCTTTGGGGGTTCAGAGACCCAGTACTTC.

The V call is TRBV19, the J call TRBJ1-1; D is ambiguous. Germline CDR1 and CDR2: LNHDA and SQIVND (reference sequence). The CDR3 loop spans 15 amino acids. Between the trimmed V and J ends, which lost 7 bases and 1 base, there was a span of 16 bases. Written as DNA, the CDR3 is TGTGCCAGTACGACAACCTGGCAAACGAACACTGAAGCTTTCTTT. It encodes CASTTTWQTNTEAFF. The full variable domain, in which reference TRBV19 and TRBJ1-1 provide the parts outside the CDR3, is DGGITQSPKYLFRKEGQNVTLSCEQNLNHDAMYWYRQDPGQGLRLIYYSQIVNDFQKGDIAEGYSVSREKKESFPLTVTSAQKNPTAFYLCASTTTWQTNTEAFFGQGTRLTVV.

This clonotype occurred a few times. The rearrangement uses TRBV7-2 and TRBJ1-2; a weak D match, TRBD1 (5 bases). Germline assignment: CDR1 SGHTA and CDR2 FQGNSA. CDR3 length equals 14 residues. V lost 1 base and J lost 8, with 14 bases in between. CDR3 sequence: CASSLVIGGEGYTF. The DNA for the CDR3 is TGTGCCAGCAGCTTAGTTATCGGGGGAGAAGGCTACACCTTC.

The chain has TRBV12-3 or TRBV12-4 and TRBJ1-5; the D is unclear. The CDR3 covers 13 residues. The V end was cut by 6 bases, the J end by 9 bases, with 15 bases between. The CDR3 bases are TGTGCCAGCAGCACCCGGGAGGGCCGGCCCCAGCATTTT. Its translation is CASSTREGRPQHF.

There are a few counts of this clonotype. The chain recombines TRBV6-6 with TRBJ1-2, with D perhaps TRBD1 (5 bases). The CDR3 consists of 13 residues. The V end was cut by 8 bases, the J end by 0 bases, with 10 bases between. Germline assignment: CDR1 MNHNY and CDR2 SVGAGI (reference sequence). CDR3 protein: CASLGTTNYGYTF. DNA of the CDR3: TGTGCCAGCCTGGGGACGACTAACTATGGCTACACCTTC.

The rearrangement uses TRBV6-1 and TRBJ2-7, with 8 bases lining up with TRBD2. Germline CDR1 and CDR2: MNHNS and SASEGT. The junction had 7 bases not matched to a gene; V was cut back by 4 bases and J by 5 bases. The CDR3 loop spans 14 amino acids. CDR3 nucleotide sequence: TGTGCCAGCAGTGGGAAGCGGGAGCTCCACGAGCAGTACTTC. This sequence encodes CASSGKRELHEQYF.

This clonotype occurred a few times. The chain couples TRBV20-1 to TRBJ2-3; tentative D call: TRBD2 (6 bases). V lost 4 bases to trimming and J lost 3 bases, with 17 bases between them. Germline V gives CDR1 DFQATT, CDR2 SNEGSKA (reference sequence). This CDR3 is 15 amino acids long. The CDR3 nucleotides read TGCAGTGCTATAGGGAGGAGGGGTAGGACAGATACGCAGTATTTT. Protein sequence: CSAIGRRGRTDTQYF.

This clonotype was counted many times. V and J are TRBV20-1 and TRBJ1-6; D is ambiguous. The CDR3 spans 12 residues. Between the trimmed V and J ends, which lost 4 bases and 8 bases, there was a span of 9 bases. Germline assignment: CDR1 DFQATT and CDR2 SNEGSKA (reference sequence). CDR3 protein: CSAMSSHSPLHF. CDR3 sequence (DNA): TGCAGTGCTATGAGTTCGCATTCACCCCTCCACTTT.

This rearrangement joins TRBV7-2 to TRBJ2-2, with 7 positions matching TRBD2. Germline CDR1 reads SGHTA; CDR2 reads FQGNSA. This CDR3 comprises 16 residues. The trim removed 4 bases at V and 5 bases at J, leaving 10 bases unmatched. In DNA form, the CDR3 reads TGTGCCAGCAGCTCCTGCGCGGGAGTCTTGACCGGGGAGCTGTTTTTT. Translating it yields CASSSCAGVLTGELFF.

The chain combines TRBV5-4 with TRBJ2-2; 11 nucleotides line up with TRBD2. J lost 5 bases, V lost 5 bases, and 2 bases had no gene match. Germline-derived CDR1 and CDR2 are SGHNT and YYREEE (reference sequence). This CDR3 comprises 14 residues. This CDR3 reads CASRGTSGTGELFF. The CDR3 bases are TGTGCCAGCAGGGGGACTAGCGGAACCGGGGAGCTGTTTTTT.

This clonotype was observed a handful of times. V usage is TRBV24-1 and J usage is TRBJ2-3, with 13 bases identical to TRBD2. With 1 base clipped from V and 4 bases from J, the junction kept 4 bases outside the gene matches. The length of the CDR3 is 17 residues. CDR1 and CDR2 (germline): KGHDR, SFDVKD. Here the CDR3 DNA reads TGTGCCACCAGTGATTTAGGACTAGCGGGAGAAGCAGATACGCAGTATTTT. Protein sequence: CATSDLGLAGEADTQYF.

This chain uses TRBV6-6 with TRBJ2-1, with D perhaps TRBD2 (5 bases). Germline values: CDR1 MNHNY, CDR2 SVGAGI (reference sequence). This CDR3 contains 13 residues. V lost 6 bases and J lost 8, with 14 bases in between. CDR3 region: CASSSLEAHEQFF. The CDR3 DNA follows: TGTGCCAGCAGCTCCCTGGAGGCGCATGAGCAGTTCTTC.

This clonotype was seen at least ten times. The DNA of the CDR3 is TGTGCCAGCAGCCCCAATGGACTAGCGGGAGTGCAAGATACGCAGTATTTT. This translates into CASSPNGLAGVQDTQYF. The chain uses TRBV11-2 and TRBJ2-3, with TRBD2 matching over 13 bases. V trimming: 5 bases; J trimming: 5 bases; junction bases outside the gene matches: 10. Germline CDR1 and CDR2: SGHAT and FQNNGV. This CDR3 is 17 amino acids long.